The present T cell receptor (beta chain) was sequenced within a study of vaccination and CD4 T cells after COVID-19. Background on the study: Six male and four female convalescents took part, two of them Hispanic. Drawing of post-COVID samples took place a median about 100 days after diagnosis (range 35 to 161).

Cultured CD4+ T-cell DNA underwent Oncomine TCR Beta short-read sequencing. One entry per CDR3 protein, called by TCRdb with MiXCR from the PCR reads. Among roughly 14,000 distinct CDR3 sequences listed, around 24% were seen once. The treatment is: approximately 11-day PBMC culture with coronavirus spike peptide pools or control peptides (ViraFEST assay). Under the ViraFEST approach, antigen-specific T cells were expanded with peptide pools and TCRs subsequently sequenced. V gave up 0 bases and J gave up 1 base; unmatched junction bases: 8. This CDR3 region has 17 residues. CDR1 and CDR2 (germline): LGHNA, YSLEER. About this clonotype: Its antigen is not identified.

This sequence was found in a human donor who had recovered from COVID-19. The V call is TRBV4-3, the J call TRBJ1-1; TRBD1 matches 7 bases. The sample was CD4+ T cells from blood, cultured in vitro, taken after SARS-CoV-2 vaccination. The CDR3 sequence is CASSQDLARTGNTEAFF. For the CDR3, the DNA is TGCGCCAGCAGCCAAGATCTTGCCCGGACAGGGAACACTGAAGCTTTCTTT.